This T cell receptor beta chain was sequenced during a study of naive and memory T cell subsets. After the first PCR, alpha and beta chain libraries were processed separately. Notes on this clonotype: What it binds is not known.

Study-wide results and caveats: Especially in CD8 cells, naive repertoires contained a few larger clonotypes, possibly CD45RA-re-expressing memory cells.

In germline, CDR1 is MDHEN, CDR2 SYDVKM. The V end was cut by 3 bases, the J end by 0 bases, with 12 bases between. The CDR3 runs 16 residues. An equimolar mix of two oligonucleotides served as the beta constant-region primer for TRBC1 and TRBC2. Nested alpha and beta constant-region primers with the SP2 primer drove four PCR rounds on ligated cDNA. The cDNA 3' end received a ligated single-stranded oligonucleotide carrying the SP2 primer and a 12-nucleotide UMI. Each CDR3 protein gets one entry after TCRdb re-called the UMI-ligation and nested PCR reads with MiXCR. The repertoire holds some 80,000 distinct CDR3 sequences, roughly 9.3% seen once, with 0.95% to 1.5% in the top ten.

What was sequenced was naive CD8+ T cells from blood. The origin of this receptor is a human donor in good health. The chain links TRBV28 to TRBJ2-1, with D perhaps TRBD2 (6 bases). The CDR3 nucleotides read TGTGCCAGCAGTTTGGCAGGGAGGAGCTCCTACAATGAGCAGTTCTTC. Its protein product is CASSLAGRSSYNEQFF.